This T cell receptor beta chain was sequenced in a study of T cells in Graves' hyperthyroidism and ophthalmopathy. Study at large: Peripheral blood sampling occurred at initial diagnosis, before any treatment.

The hyperthyroidism was newly diagnosed and had lasted under 2 months; the patients were aged 18 to 65. Those patients with uncontrolled infection, other autoimmune disease, pregnancy or lactation were excluded. Diagnoses used clinical symptoms, serum thyroxine and TRAb, thyroid ultrasound and orbital computed tomography. Amplification of TCR beta CDR3 regions was performed using RNA transcripts as template. Researchers ran a first-round RT-PCR on the TCR CDR3 using the HTBI primer set. TCRdb called the multiplex PCR reads again in MiXCR, with one record for every CDR3 protein. This table has some 560,000 distinct CDR3 sequences, 15% to 19% appearing once. This clonotype was observed at least ten times. V lost 8 bases and J 5 bases, leaving 13 bases between the germline ends. CDR3 length: 12 amino acids. Looked up from germline, CDR1 is MNHNS and CDR2 is SASEGT.

The sequenced material came from blood. V is TRBV6-1 and J is TRBJ2-7, with D possibly TRBD1 on 6 matching bases. The receptor was isolated from a woman in her thirties with Graves' hyperthyroidism. The CDR3 region has the DNA TGTGCCAGCTCCAGGGGAAATCACGAGCAGTACTTC. Encoded protein: CASSRGNHEQYF.